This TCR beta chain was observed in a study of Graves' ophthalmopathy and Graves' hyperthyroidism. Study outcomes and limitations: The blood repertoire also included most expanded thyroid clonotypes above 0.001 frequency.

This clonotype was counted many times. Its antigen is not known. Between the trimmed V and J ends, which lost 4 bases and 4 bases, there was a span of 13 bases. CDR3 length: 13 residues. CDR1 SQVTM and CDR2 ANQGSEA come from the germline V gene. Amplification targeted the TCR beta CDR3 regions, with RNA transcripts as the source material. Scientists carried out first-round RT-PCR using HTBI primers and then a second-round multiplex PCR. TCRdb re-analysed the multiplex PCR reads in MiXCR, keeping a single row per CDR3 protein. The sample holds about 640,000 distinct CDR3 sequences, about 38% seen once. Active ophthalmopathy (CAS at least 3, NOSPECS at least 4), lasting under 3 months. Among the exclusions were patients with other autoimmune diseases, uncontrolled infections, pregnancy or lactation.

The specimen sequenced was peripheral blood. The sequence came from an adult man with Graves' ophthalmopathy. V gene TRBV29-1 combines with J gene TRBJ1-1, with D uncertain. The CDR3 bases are TGCAGCGTTGTATTCGGGGTGGGCACTGAAGCTTTCTTT. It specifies CSVVFGVGTEAFF.